This TCR beta chain appears in the sequencing data of a study of cytomegalovirus exposure and HLA in healthy donors. Study-level points and caveats: As a later analysis showed, several of the most significant clusters appeared to be linked to common viral pathogens.

This clone appeared once. Antigen: not known. This sample includes further DNA sequences coding for the same CDR3. The PCR ran on 60 Vbeta and 13 Jbeta primers. Produced via immunoSEQ multiplex PCR; TCRdb's table is partial and in-frame only. The top ten clones hold over 11% of a sample with under 200,000 clones, about 75% of them seen once. The ends were cut back, 0 bases at V and 1 base at J, with 3 bases in the middle. This CDR3 has 13 amino acids. Germline V gene data show CDR1 as MNHEY and CDR2 as SVGAGI. This sequence originates from a man aged 45 to 65 in good health and CMV-seropositive. V usage is TRBV6-5 and J usage is TRBJ1-1, with D hard to call. Input material: PBMCs. CDR3 residues: CASSYSRNTEAFF. CDR3 sequence (DNA): TGTGCCAGCAGTTACTCCAGGAACACTGAAGCTTTCTTT.